These 26 T cell receptor beta chains were all obtained from the same sample, sequenced in a study of blood T cell repertoires in COVID-19. Generated by immunoSEQ multiplex PCR, the TCRdb table keeps only in-frame clones and is missing some. This sample carries some 42,000 clones, 75% to 90% of them seen once, and the ten largest clones take roughly 0.4%. Sequenced sample: peripheral blood. The receptor source for this set is a human donor in a cohort sampled during active COVID-19.

This CDR3 reads CASRGGFQPQHF. DNA for the CDR3: TGTGCCAGCAGAGGAGGGTTTCAGCCCCAGCATTTT. The rearrangement uses TRBV6-5 and TRBJ1-5; D is unclear. Germline values: CDR1 MNHEY, CDR2 SVGAGI. There are 12 residues in the CDR3. V was shortened by 6 bases and J by 6 bases, with 9 bases between the two germline ends.

The rearrangement uses TRBV9 and TRBJ1-1, with D unresolved. Germline lookup yields CDR1 SGDLS and CDR2 YYNGEE. The V gene lost 0 bases and the J gene lost 7 bases, with 10 bases spanning the gap. This CDR3 is built from 13 residues. The CDR3 here is CASSVGPGNEAFF. CDR3 sequence (DNA): TGTGCCAGCAGCGTAGGACCGGGAAATGAAGCTTTCTTT.

The chain carries TRBV11-2 and TRBJ2-6; 7 bases are shared with TRBD1. CDR1 is SGHAT and CDR2 is FQNNGV in the germline V gene. The CDR3 runs to 16 residues. V lost 7 bases and J lost 2; bases outside the gene matches: 8. The CDR3 nucleotides read TGTGCCAGCACTCGGGACAGCCTCCCTGGGGCCAACGTCCTGACTTTC. Amino acid sequence: CASTRDSLPGANVLTF.

V and J are TRBV5-1 and TRBJ1-2; D remains unclear. The CDR3 has 18 amino acids. V dropped 0 bases and J dropped 2 bases, with 20 bases sitting between them. Germline V lookup: CDR1 SGHRS, CDR2 YFSETQ. The CDR3 protein is CASSLDSTKVLLNYGYTF. The CDR3 region has the DNA TGCGCCAGCAGCTTGGATTCGACTAAAGTCCTTCTAAACTATGGCTACACCTTC. Supplemented by reference TRBV5-1 and TRBJ1-2, the full variable domain reads KAGVTQTPRYLIKTRGQQVTLSCSPISGHRSVSWYQQTPGQGLQFLFEYFSETQRNKGNFPGRFSGRQFSNSRSEMNVSTLELGDSALYLCASSLDSTKVLLNYGYTFGSGTRLTVV.

The J gene is TRBJ2-7, the V gene TRBV9; D perhaps matches TRBD2 (6 bases). Germline values: CDR1 SGDLS, CDR2 YYNGEE. The CDR3 spans 15 residues. The V gene lost 0 bases and the J gene lost 5 bases, with 15 bases spanning the gap. The CDR3 DNA sequence: TGTGCCAGCAGCGTAGGCAGAAGGGGAGGCGACGAGCAGTACTTC. The encoded protein is CASSVGRRGGDEQYF.

The genes are TRBV5-6 and TRBJ1-2, with 8 bases fitting TRBD1. The germline V gene has CDR1 SGHDT and CDR2 YYEEEE. CDR3 size: 18 residues. V lost 1 base and J lost 0; bases outside the gene matches: 11. CDR3 sequence: CASSLQGAAQVANYGYTF. In DNA form, the CDR3 reads TGTGCCAGCAGCTTGCAGGGGGCAGCTCAAGTAGCTAACTATGGCTACACCTTC.

The genes are TRBV2 and TRBJ1-1, with unresolved D. The CDR3 spans 11 residues. Germline CDR1 and CDR2: SNHLY and FYNNEI. Trimming shortened V by 8 bases and J by 2 bases, and 6 bases separated the two germline ends. The CDR3: CASGTNTEAFF. DNA for the CDR3: TGTGCCAGCGGCACAAACACTGAAGCTTTCTTT.

The chain is built from TRBV11-2 and TRBJ1-1, with D possibly matching TRBD1 (5 bases). V shed 4 bases and J shed 4 bases, with 19 bases lying between them. In germline, CDR1 is SGHAT, CDR2 FQNNGV. This CDR3 contains 16 residues. The DNA of the CDR3 is TGTGCCAGCAGCTCCTCCCTAATGACAGCCCGCACTGAAGCTTTCTTT. Residues: CASSSSLMTARTEAFF.

This clone was recorded once. CDR3 DNA sequence: TGTGCCAGCAGCTTAACGTTCCTTCTGCGGTACGAGCAGTACTTC. This translates into CASSLTFLLRYEQYF. The genes are TRBV11-2 and TRBJ2-7; D call uncertain. The V end lost 2 bases, the J end lost 4 bases, and 15 bases lay between the germline ends. Germline V gives CDR1 SGHAT, CDR2 FQNNGV. The CDR3 runs 15 residues.

V is TRBV5-6 and J is TRBJ2-7; TRBD1 matches 10 bases. CDR1 is SGHDT, CDR2 YYEEEE, per germline. This CDR3 comprises 14 residues. The junction had 8 bases not matched to a gene; V was cut back by 5 bases and J by 6 bases. CDR3 nucleotides: TGTGCCAGCAGAAGACAGGGGGCGAACATCGAGCAGTACTTC. Translation gives CASRRQGANIEQYF.

The chain is built from TRBV7-2 and TRBJ1-2; TRBD1 is a possible D gene (6 bases). CDR1 and CDR2 (germline): SGHTA, FQGNSA. The germline V and J ends were trimmed by 5 bases and 2 bases, with 9 bases remaining between them. CDR3 length: 13 amino acids. The DNA for the CDR3 is TGTGCCAGCAGCCCGGACAGAAACTATGGCTACACCTTC. Translation: CASSPDRNYGYTF.

V is TRBV19 and J is TRBJ1-3; no firm D call. V was trimmed by 8 bases and J by 0 bases, leaving 20 bases between them. This CDR3 is 17 amino acids long. Looked up from germline, CDR1 is LNHDA and CDR2 is SQIVND (reference sequence). CDR3 DNA: TGTGCCAGTGCGACACTCCTCCAGCCGATCTCTGGAAACACCATATATTTT. It is translated as CASATLLQPISGNTIYF.

This sequence joins TRBV7-9 and TRBJ1-5; D is uncertain. The germline CDR1 and CDR2 sequences are SEHNR and FQNEAQ (reference sequence). V lost 2 bases and J 4 bases, leaving 6 bases between the germline ends. This CDR3 comprises 13 residues. The CDR3 DNA sequence: TGTGCCAGCAGCTTATGGGCGAATCAGCCCCAGCATTTT. Encoded protein: CASSLWANQPQHF. Together with reference TRBV7-9 and TRBJ1-5, the CDR3 gives the full variable domain: DTGVSQNPRHKITKRGQNVTFRCDPISEHNRLYWYRQTLGQGPEFLTYFQNEAQLEKSRLLSDRFSAERPKGSFSTLEIQRTEQGDSAMYLCASSLWANQPQHFGDGTRLSIL.

This clone has just one count. This sequence joins TRBV6-5 and TRBJ2-7; D perhaps matches TRBD2 (6 bases). The V gene lost 7 bases and the J gene lost 0 bases, with 10 bases spanning the gap. Germline assignment: CDR1 MNHEY and CDR2 SVGAGI. This CDR3 spans 13 amino acids. CDR3 coding DNA: TGTGCCAGCATGGGACTGAACTCCTACGAGCAGTACTTC. Protein product: CASMGLNSYEQYF.

This chain uses TRBV11-2 with TRBJ2-7; 8 bases match TRBD1. The CDR3 is 14 residues long. Germline V gives CDR1 SGHAT, CDR2 FQNNGV. V trimming: 5 bases; J trimming: 7 bases; junction bases outside the gene matches: 10. CDR3 region: CASSQSTGGEEQYF. In nucleotides, the CDR3 is TGTGCCAGCAGCCAAAGCACAGGGGGAGAAGAGCAGTACTTC.

V usage is TRBV5-8 and J usage is TRBJ2-7, with D unresolved. V lost 5 bases, J lost 1 base, and 13 bases lay in between. The CDR3 covers 14 residues. Germline lookup yields CDR1 SGHTS and CDR2 YDEGEE. Written as DNA, the CDR3 is TGTGCCAGCAGTCGTAGCCCCATTTCCTACGAGCAGTACTTC. It specifies CASSRSPISYEQYF.

The chain uses TRBV27 and TRBJ2-6; no firm D call. The CDR3 covers 13 residues. Trimming took off 7 bases at V and 2 bases at J, with 6 bases between the two ends. CDR1 MNHEY and CDR2 SMNVEV come from the germline V gene (reference sequence). The CDR3 DNA sequence: TGTGCCAGCACGGTAGCTGGGGCCAACGTCCTGACTTTC. As protein: CASTVAGANVLTF. Filled out from reference TRBV27 and TRBJ2-6, the complete variable domain reads EAQVTQNPRYLITVTGKKLTVTCSQNMNHEYMSWYRQDPGLGLRQIYYSMNVEVTDKGDVPEGYKVSRKEKRNFPLILESPSPNQTSLYFCASTVAGANVLTFGAGSRLTVL.

The J gene is TRBJ1-5, the V gene TRBV19; 9 nucleotides align to TRBD1. V gave up 1 base and J gave up 3 bases; unmatched junction bases: 13. The germline V gene encodes CDR1 LNHDA and CDR2 SQIVND (reference sequence). The CDR3 is made up of 19 amino acids. The CDR3, as DNA: TGTGCCAGTAGTATAGCCCCCTCCTCTGGGACAGGGCCCAATCAGCCCCAGCATTTT. Residues: CASSIAPSSGTGPNQPQHF.

This chain links TRBV9 with TRBJ1-1; possibly TRBD1 for D (5 bases). CDR3 length equals 14 residues. The germline gives CDR1 SGDLS, CDR2 YYNGEE. Trimming pared 0 bases from V and 1 base from J, leaving 7 bases between. CDR3 nucleotide sequence: TGTGCCAGCAGCGTAGCTGGACAGAACACTGAAGCTTTCTTT. This codes for CASSVAGQNTEAFF.

This clone was found once. The chain links TRBV11-2 to TRBJ1-1; weak D call: TRBD1 (5 bases). Trimming cost V 2 bases and J 4 bases, with 14 bases left between them. CDR1 and CDR2 from the germline V gene are SGHAT and FQNNGV. CDR3 length: 15 amino acids. The CDR3 DNA reads as TGTGCCAGCAGCTTAAGTGGGGCCTTAAGCACTGAAGCTTTCTTT. It encodes CASSLSGALSTEAFF. The whole variable domain, filled in from reference TRBV11-2 and TRBJ1-1, reads EAGVAQSPRYKIIEKRQSVAFWCNPISGHATLYWYQQILGQGPKLLIQFQNNGVVDDSQLPKDRFSAERLKGVDSTLKIQPAKLEDSAVYLCASSLSGALSTEAFFGQGTRLTVV.

The CDR3 DNA reads as TGTGCCAGCAGTGTCGGGACAGGGGCTGAAGCTTTCTTT. Its protein product is CASSVGTGAEAFF. The chain has TRBV2 and TRBJ1-1; 10 bases align to TRBD1. V shed 4 bases, J shed 6 bases, and the junction held 2 bases outside the gene matches. Germline loops: CDR1 SNHLY, CDR2 FYNNEI. The CDR3 is 13 amino acids.

This sequence joins TRBV7-2 and TRBJ2-7; 7 positions agree with TRBD2. This CDR3 is built from 13 residues. Germline V gene sequence: CDR1 SGHTA, CDR2 FQGNSA. Trimming at V came to 5 bases and at J to 7 bases, leaving 8 bases not matched to a gene. For the CDR3, the DNA is TGTGCCAGCAGCAACATTAAAGCGGGGGAGCAGTACTTC. Its protein product is CASSNIKAGEQYF. The full variable domain, completed using reference TRBV7-2 and TRBJ2-7, is GAGVSQSPSNKVTEKGKDVELRCDPISGHTALYWYRQSLGQGLEFLIYFQGNSAPDKSGLPSDRFSAERTGGSVSTLTIQRTQQEDSAVYLCASSNIKAGEQYFGPGTRLTVT.

The rearrangement uses TRBV12-3 or TRBV12-4 and TRBJ1-1; no reliable D call. The V end was cut by 6 bases, the J end by 11 bases, with 19 bases between. CDR3 length: 13 residues. CDR3: CASSSERYIGAFF. The CDR3 DNA is TGTGCCAGCAGCTCCGAGCGTTATATTGGGGCTTTCTTT.

The chain recombines TRBV18 with TRBJ1-3; unclear D gene. Germline CDR1 reads KGHSH; CDR2 reads LQKENI. There are 14 residues in the CDR3. Trimming stripped 3 bases from V and 3 bases from J, with 9 bases between. CDR3: CASSPTVDGNTIYF. DNA of the CDR3: TGTGCCAGCTCACCGACTGTCGATGGAAACACCATATATTTT. The variable domain in full, with the rest retrieved from reference TRBV18 and TRBJ1-3, is NAGVMQNPRHLVRRRGQEARLRCSPMKGHSHVYWYRQLPEEGLKFMVYLQKENIIDESGMPKERFSAEFPKEGPSILRIQQVVRGDSAAYFCASSPTVDGNTIYFGEGSWLTVV.

This chain links TRBV6-5 with TRBJ2-3; TRBD2 agrees at 10 bases. Germline V gene lookup returns CDR1 MNHEY and CDR2 SVGAGI. The CDR3 totals 14 residues. J was trimmed by 2 bases and V by 8 bases; bases with no gene match: 4. CDR3 nucleotide sequence: TGTGCCAGCGCACTAGCGGGGATCACAGATACGCAGTATTTT. Translation gives CASALAGITDTQYF.

The chain uses TRBV19 and TRBJ1-6; 8 nucleotides agree with TRBD1. Germline V gives CDR1 LNHDA, CDR2 SQIVND (reference sequence). This CDR3 has 16 amino acids. V lost 2 bases to trimming and J lost 9 bases; unmatched junction nucleotides: 9. CDR3 in DNA: TGTGCCAGTAGTATATATACCGCGACAGGGGTTTCACCCCTCCACTTT. Translated, it gives CASSIYTATGVSPLHF. Filled out from reference TRBV19 and TRBJ1-6, the complete variable domain reads DGGITQSPKYLFRKEGQNVTLSCEQNLNHDAMYWYRQDPGQGLRLIYYSQIVNDFQKGDIAEGYSVSREKKESFPLTVTSAQKNPTAFYLCASSIYTATGVSPLHFGNGTRLTVT.